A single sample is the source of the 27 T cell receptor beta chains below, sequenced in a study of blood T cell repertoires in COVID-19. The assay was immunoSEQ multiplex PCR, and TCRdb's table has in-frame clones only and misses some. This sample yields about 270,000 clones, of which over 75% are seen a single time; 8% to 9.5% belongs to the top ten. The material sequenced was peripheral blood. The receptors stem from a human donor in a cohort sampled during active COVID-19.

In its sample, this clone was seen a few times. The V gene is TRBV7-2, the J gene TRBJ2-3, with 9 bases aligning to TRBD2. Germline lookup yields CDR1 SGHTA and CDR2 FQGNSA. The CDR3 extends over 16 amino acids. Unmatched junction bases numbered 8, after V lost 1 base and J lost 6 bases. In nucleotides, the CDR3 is TGTGCCAGCAGCTTAGACGGCGGGGGGGCCCCCGATACGCAGTATTTT. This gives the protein CASSLDGGGAPDTQYF. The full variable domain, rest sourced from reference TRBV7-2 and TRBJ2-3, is GAGVSQSPSNKVTEKGKDVELRCDPISGHTALYWYRQSLGQGLEFLIYFQGNSAPDKSGLPSDRFSAERTGGSVSTLTIQRTQQEDSAVYLCASSLDGGGAPDTQYFGPGTRLTVL.

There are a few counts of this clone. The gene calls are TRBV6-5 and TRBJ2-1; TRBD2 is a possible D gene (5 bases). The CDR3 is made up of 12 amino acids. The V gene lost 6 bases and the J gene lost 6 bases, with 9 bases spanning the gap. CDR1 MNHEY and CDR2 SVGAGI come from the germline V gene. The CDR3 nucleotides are TGTGCCAGCAGGAGGGAGTCCAATGAGCAGTTCTTC. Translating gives CASRRESNEQFF.

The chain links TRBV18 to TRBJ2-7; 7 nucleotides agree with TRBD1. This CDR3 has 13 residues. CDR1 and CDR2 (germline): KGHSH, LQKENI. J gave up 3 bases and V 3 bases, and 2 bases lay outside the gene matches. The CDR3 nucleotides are TGTGCCAGCTCACCCGGGACAGTCTACGAGCAGTACTTC. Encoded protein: CASSPGTVYEQYF.

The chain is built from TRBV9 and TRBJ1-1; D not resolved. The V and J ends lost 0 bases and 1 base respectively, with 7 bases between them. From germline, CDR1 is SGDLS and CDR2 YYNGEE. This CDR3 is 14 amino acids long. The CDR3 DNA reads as TGTGCCAGCAGCGTAGATTTGAGGAACACTGAAGCTTTCTTT. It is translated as CASSVDLRNTEAFF.

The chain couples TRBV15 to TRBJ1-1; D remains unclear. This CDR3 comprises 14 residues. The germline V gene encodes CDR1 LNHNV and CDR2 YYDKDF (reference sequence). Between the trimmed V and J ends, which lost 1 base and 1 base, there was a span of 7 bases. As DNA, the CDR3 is TGTGCCACCAGCAGAGTAGTCAAGAACACTGAAGCTTTCTTT. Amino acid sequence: CATSRVVKNTEAFF.

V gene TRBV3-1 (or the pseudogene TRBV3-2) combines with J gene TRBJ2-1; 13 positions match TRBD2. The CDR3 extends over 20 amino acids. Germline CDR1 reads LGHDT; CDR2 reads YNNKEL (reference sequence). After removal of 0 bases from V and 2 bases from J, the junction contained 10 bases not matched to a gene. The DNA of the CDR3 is TGTGCCAGCAGCCAAGATTGGAGGACTAGCGGGAGTAGAACCTACAATGAGCAGTTCTTC. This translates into CASSQDWRTSGSRTYNEQFF.

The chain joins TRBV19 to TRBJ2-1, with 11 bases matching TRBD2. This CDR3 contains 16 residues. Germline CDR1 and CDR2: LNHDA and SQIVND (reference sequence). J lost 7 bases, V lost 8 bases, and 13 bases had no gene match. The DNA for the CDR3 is TGTGCCAGTCATAATAGGGCTAGCGGGGGGACAAATGAGCAGTTCTTC. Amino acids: CASHNRASGGTNEQFF.

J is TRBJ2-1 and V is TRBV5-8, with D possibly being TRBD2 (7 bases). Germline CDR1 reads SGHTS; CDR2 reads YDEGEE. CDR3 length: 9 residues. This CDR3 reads CGGASGQFF. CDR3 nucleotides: TGTGGGGGGGCTAGCGGGCAGTTCTTC.

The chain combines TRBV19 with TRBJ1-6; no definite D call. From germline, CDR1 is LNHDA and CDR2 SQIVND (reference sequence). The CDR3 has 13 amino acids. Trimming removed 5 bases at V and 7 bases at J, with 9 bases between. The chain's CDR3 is CASSWQLNSPLHF. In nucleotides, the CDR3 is TGTGCCAGTAGTTGGCAACTAAATTCACCCCTCCACTTT.

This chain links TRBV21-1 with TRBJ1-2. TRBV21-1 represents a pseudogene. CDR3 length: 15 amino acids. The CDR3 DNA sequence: TGTGCCAGCAGCCCCCCATTCGGGAGGAACTATGGCTACACCTTC. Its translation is CASSPPFGRNYGYTF.

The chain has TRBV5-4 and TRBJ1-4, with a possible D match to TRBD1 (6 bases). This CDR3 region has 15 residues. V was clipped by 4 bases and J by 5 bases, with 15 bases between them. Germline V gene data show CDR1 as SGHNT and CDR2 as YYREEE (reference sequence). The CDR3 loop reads CASSRREGGNEKLFF. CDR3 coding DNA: TGTGCCAGCAGCCGGCGAGAGGGGGGGAATGAAAAACTGTTTTTT.

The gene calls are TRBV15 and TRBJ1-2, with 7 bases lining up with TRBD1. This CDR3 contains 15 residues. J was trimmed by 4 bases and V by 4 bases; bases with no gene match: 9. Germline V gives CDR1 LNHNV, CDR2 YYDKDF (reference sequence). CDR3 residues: CATSTDRSQSYGYTF. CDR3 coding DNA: TGTGCCACCAGCACGGACAGGTCACAGTCCTATGGCTACACCTTC. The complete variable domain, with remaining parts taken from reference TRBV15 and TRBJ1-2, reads DAMVIQNPRYQVTQFGKPVTLSCSQTLNHNVMYWYQQKSSQAPKLLFHYYDKDFNNEADTPDNFQSRRPNTSFCFLDIRSPGLGDTAMYLCATSTDRSQSYGYTFGSGTRLTVV.

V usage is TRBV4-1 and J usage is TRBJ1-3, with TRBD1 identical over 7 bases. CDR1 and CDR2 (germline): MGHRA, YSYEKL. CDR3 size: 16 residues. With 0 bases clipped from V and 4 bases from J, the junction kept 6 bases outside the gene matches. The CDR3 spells CASSQDGDSKGNTIYF. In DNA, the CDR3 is TGCGCCAGCAGCCAAGATGGGGACAGCAAAGGAAACACCATATATTTT.

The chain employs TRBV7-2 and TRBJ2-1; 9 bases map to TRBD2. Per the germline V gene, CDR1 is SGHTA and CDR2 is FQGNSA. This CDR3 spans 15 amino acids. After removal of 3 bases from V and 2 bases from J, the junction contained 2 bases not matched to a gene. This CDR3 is CASSFGGGAYNEQFF. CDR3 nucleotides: TGTGCCAGCAGCTTTGGCGGGGGGGCCTACAATGAGCAGTTCTTC.

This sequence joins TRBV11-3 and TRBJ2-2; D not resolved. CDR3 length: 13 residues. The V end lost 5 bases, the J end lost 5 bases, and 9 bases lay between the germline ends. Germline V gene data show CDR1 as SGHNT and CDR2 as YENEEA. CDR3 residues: CASSPFGTGELFF. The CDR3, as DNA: TGTGCCAGCAGCCCCTTCGGGACCGGGGAGCTGTTTTTT.

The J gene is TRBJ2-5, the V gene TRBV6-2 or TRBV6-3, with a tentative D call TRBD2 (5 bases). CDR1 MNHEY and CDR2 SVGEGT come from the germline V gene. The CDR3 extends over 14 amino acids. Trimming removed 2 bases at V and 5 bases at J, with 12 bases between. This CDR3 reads CASSYPGFRETQYF. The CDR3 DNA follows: TGTGCCAGCAGTTACCCGGGATTTAGGGAGACCCAGTACTTC.

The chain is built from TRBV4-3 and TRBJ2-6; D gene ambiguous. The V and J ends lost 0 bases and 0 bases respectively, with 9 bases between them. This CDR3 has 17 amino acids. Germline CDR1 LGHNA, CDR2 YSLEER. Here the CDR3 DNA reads TGCGCCAGCAGCCAAGATTTTTCGGGCTCTGGGGCCAACGTCCTGACTTTC. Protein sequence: CASSQDFSGSGANVLTF.

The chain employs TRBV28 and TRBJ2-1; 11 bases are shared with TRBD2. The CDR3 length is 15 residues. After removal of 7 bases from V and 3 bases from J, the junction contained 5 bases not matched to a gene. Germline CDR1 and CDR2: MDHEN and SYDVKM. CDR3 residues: CASKNSGGDYNEQFF. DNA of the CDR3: TGTGCCAGCAAAAATAGCGGGGGGGACTACAATGAGCAGTTCTTC.

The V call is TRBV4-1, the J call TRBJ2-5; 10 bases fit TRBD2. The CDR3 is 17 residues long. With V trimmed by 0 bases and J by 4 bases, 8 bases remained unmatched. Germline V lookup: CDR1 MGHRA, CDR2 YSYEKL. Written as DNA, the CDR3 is TGCGCCAGCAGCCAAGAGGCCAGCGGGGGGGCGAGAGAGACCCAGTACTTC. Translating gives CASSQEASGGARETQYF.

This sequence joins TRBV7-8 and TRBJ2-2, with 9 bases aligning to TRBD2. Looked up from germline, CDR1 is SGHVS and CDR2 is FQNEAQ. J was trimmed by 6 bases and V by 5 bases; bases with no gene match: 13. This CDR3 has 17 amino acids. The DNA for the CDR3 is TGTGCCAGCAGCCAAACCGGGACTAGCATATATGCCGGGGAGCTGTTTTTT. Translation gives CASSQTGTSIYAGELFF. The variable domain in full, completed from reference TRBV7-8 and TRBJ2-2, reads GAGVSQSPRYKVAKRGQDVALRCDPISGHVSLFWYQQALGQGPEFLTYFQNEAQLDKSGLPSDRFFAERPEGSVSTLKIQRTQQEDSAVYLCASSQTGTSIYAGELFFGEGSRLTVL.

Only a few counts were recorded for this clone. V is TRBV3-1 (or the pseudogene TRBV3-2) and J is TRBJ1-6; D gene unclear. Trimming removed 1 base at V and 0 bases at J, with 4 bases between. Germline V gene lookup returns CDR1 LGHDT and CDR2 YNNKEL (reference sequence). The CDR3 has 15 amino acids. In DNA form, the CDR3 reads TGTGCCAGCAGCCAAGGGAGCTCCTATAATTCACCCCTCCACTTT. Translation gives CASSQGSSYNSPLHF.

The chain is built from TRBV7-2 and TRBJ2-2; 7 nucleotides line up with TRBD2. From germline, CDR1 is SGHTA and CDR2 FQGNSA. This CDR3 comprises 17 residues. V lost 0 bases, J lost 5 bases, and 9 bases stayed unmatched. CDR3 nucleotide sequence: TGTGCCAGCAGCTTAGCGTTTGCGGGGGTACGGACCGGGGAGCTGTTTTTT. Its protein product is CASSLAFAGVRTGELFF.

In DNA form, the CDR3 reads TGTGCCAGCAGCCGAGACTCAGGACGAGCGGGTGATGTGGATACGCAGTATTTT. Protein product: CASSRDSGRAGDVDTQYF. The chain couples TRBV4-2 to TRBJ2-3; a weak D match, TRBD2 (6 bases). The ends were cut back, 4 bases at V and 6 bases at J, with 26 bases in the middle. CDR3 length: 18 residues. Per germline, CDR1 LGHNA and CDR2 YNFKEQ.

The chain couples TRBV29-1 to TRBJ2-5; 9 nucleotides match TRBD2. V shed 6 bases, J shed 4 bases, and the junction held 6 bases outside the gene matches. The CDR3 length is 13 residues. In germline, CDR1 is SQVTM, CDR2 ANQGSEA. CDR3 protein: CSVSRTSAETQYF. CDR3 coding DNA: TGCAGCGTGAGCCGGACTAGCGCAGAGACCCAGTACTTC.

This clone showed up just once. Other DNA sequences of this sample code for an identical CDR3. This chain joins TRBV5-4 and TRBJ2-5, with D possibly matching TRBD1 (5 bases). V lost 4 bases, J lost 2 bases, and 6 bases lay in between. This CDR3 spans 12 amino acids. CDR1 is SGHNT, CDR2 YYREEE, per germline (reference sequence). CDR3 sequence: CASSRQQETQYF. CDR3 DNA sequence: TGTGCCAGCAGCCGACAGCAAGAGACCCAGTACTTC.

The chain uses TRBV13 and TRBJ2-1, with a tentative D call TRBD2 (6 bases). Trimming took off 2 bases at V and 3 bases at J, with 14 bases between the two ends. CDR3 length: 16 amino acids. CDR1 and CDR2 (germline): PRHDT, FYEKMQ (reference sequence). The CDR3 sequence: CASSLRGGKDYNEQFF. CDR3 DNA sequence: TGTGCCAGCAGCTTACGGGGCGGGAAAGACTACAATGAGCAGTTCTTC.

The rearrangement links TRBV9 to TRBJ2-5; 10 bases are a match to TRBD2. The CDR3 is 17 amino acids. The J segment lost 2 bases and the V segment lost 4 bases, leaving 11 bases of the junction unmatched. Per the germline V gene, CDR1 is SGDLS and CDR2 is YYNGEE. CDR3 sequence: CASSPRSTSGLQETQYF. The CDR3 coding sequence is TGTGCCAGCAGCCCGCGTTCGACTAGCGGGCTACAAGAGACCCAGTACTTC.